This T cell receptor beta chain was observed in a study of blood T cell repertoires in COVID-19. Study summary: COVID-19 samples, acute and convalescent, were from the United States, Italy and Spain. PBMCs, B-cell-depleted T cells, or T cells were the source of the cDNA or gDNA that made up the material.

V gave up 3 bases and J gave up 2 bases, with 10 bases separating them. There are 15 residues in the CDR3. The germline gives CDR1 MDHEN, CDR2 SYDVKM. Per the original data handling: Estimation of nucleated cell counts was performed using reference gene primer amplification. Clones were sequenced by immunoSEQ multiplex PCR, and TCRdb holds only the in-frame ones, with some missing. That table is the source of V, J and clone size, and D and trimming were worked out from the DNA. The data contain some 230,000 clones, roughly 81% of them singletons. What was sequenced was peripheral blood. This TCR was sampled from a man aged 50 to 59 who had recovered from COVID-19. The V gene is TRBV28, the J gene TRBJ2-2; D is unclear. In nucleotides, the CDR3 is TGTGCCAGCAGTTTCGGGTCTGCTAACACCGGGGAGCTGTTTTTT. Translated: CASSFGSANTGELFF.